These T cell receptor beta chains were read from a single sample in a study of cytomegalovirus exposure and HLA in healthy donors. Measured with immunoSEQ multiplex PCR; TCRdb has only the in-frame clones, and not every one. This table holds 130,000 or so clones, 70% to 85% found once. The material sequenced was PBMCs. The source of these receptors is a woman between 35 and 50 years old in good health and CMV-seronegative. Both conserved end residues are part of each CDR3. D genes are given only for firm matches. Expanded clones are given a class, and other clones once, few, many or no size at all.

D,size,length,J,V,CDR3,DNA
TRBD1,NA,16,TRBJ2-4,TRBV28,CASSSHGTGGVYIQYF,TGTGCCAGCAGTTCCCACGGGACAGGGGGCGTGTACATTCAGTACTTC
TRBD1,NA,17,TRBJ1-3,TRBV28,CASSSLYRTGSGNTIYF,TGTGCCAGCAGTTCCCTCTACCGGACAGGCTCTGGAAACACCATATATTTT
NA,NA,12,TRBJ2-7,TRBV5-1,CASSLELQEQYF,TGCGCCAGCAGCTTGGAGTTACAGGAGCAGTACTTC
TRBD1,NA,17,TRBJ1-4,TRBV5-1,CASRPGQTDFADEKLFF,TGCGCCAGCAGACCGGGACAGACCGATTTCGCGGATGAAAAACTGTTTTTT
NA,NA,15,TRBJ2-1,TRBV9,CASSVDTSLYNEQFF,TGTGCCAGCAGCGTAGATACTAGTCTCTACAATGAGCAGTTCTTC
NA,NA,16,TRBJ1-4,TRBV4-3,CASSQDEGHLNEKLFF,TGCGCCAGCAGCCAAGATGAGGGACACTTAAATGAAAAACTGTTTTTT
TRBD1,NA,12,TRBJ1-1,TRBV10-1,CASSEEGARAFF,TGCGCCAGCAGTGAAGAGGGGGCGCGAGCTTTCTTT
NA,NA,12,TRBJ1-1,TRBV27,CASMATPPRAFF,TGTGCCAGCATGGCGACTCCTCCGAGGGCTTTCTTT
TRBD1,NA,10,TRBJ2-1,TRBV20-1,CSAEDRERFF,TGCAGTGCTGAAGACAGGGAGCGGTTCTTC
NA,NA,15,TRBJ1-5,TRBV28,CASSQGVLSNQPQHF,TGTGCCAGCAGTCAGGGTGTCTTAAGCAATCAGCCCCAGCATTTT
TRBD1,NA,14,TRBJ2-5,TRBV18,CASSPQTGQETQYF,TGTGCCAGCTCACCACAGACAGGGCAAGAGACCCAGTACTTC
NA,NA,14,TRBJ2-3,TRBV4-3,CASSQGGATDTQYF,TGCGCCAGCAGCCAAGGCGGAGCCACAGATACGCAGTATTTT
TRBD1,NA,15,TRBJ2-5,TRBV18,CASSTTGGEGETQYF,TGTGCCAGCTCAACGACAGGGGGCGAGGGAGAGACCCAGTACTTC
TRBD1,NA,14,TRBJ2-5,TRBV11-2,CASSWDRGLETQYF,TGTGCCAGCAGCTGGGACAGGGGGCTGGAGACCCAGTACTTC
NA,NA,18,TRBJ2-1,TRBV29-1,CSVGGGRDTRSSYNEQFF,TGCAGCGTTGGGGGGGGGCGGGACACCAGAAGCTCCTACAATGAGCAGTTCTTC
NA,few,14,TRBJ2-7,TRBV28,CASSSDFQTYEQYF,TGTGCCAGCAGTTCGGACTTTCAAACCTACGAGCAGTACTTC
TRBD1,NA,16,TRBJ1-3,TRBV11-1,CASSPGTVISGNTIYF,TGTGCCAGCAGCCCCGGGACAGTCATCTCTGGAAACACCATATATTTT
NA,NA,12,TRBJ1-2,TRBV27,CASRQANYGYTF,TGTGCCAGCCGCCAGGCTAACTATGGCTACACCTTC
TRBD1,NA,16,TRBJ2-7,TRBV13,CASSLTKDRGRYEQYF,TGTGCCAGCAGCTTAACAAAAGACAGGGGTAGATACGAGCAGTACTTC
NA,NA,14,TRBJ2-7,TRBV4-1,CASSPGIELHEQYF,TGCGCCAGCAGTCCCGGGATCGAGCTCCACGAGCAGTACTTC
TRBD1,NA,16,TRBJ2-2,TRBV4-2,CASSRDSTLNTGELFF,TGTGCCAGCAGCCGGGACAGCACTCTTAACACCGGGGAGCTGTTTTTT
NA,NA,13,TRBJ1-2,TRBV4-3,CASSQETGFGYTF,TGCGCCAGCAGCCAAGAGACAGGCTTTGGCTACACCTTC
NA,NA,16,TRBJ1-2,TRBV6-5,CASSYTHGTQKDGYTF,TGTGCCAGCAGTTACACCCACGGGACTCAAAAGGATGGCTACACCTTC
NA,NA,12,TRBJ2-1,TRBV7-9,CASSPTYNEQFF,TGTGCCAGCAGCCCCACCTACAATGAGCAGTTCTTC
NA,NA,14,TRBJ2-7,TRBV27,CASSLEGFSYEQYF,TGTGCCAGCAGTTTGGAGGGTTTCTCCTACGAGCAGTACTTC
TRBD1,once,16,TRBJ1-1,TRBV29-1,CSAGPYPGQGVTEAFF,TGCAGCGCAGGTCCATACCCTGGACAGGGGGTGACTGAAGCTTTCTTT
NA,NA,15,TRBJ1-2,TRBV6-6,CASSYGRGATIGYTF,TGTGCCAGCAGTTACGGGCGGGGGGCAACGATTGGCTACACCTTC
TRBD2,NA,16,TRBJ2-5,TRBV7-9,CASSLGLAGGPETQYF,TGTGCCAGCAGCTTAGGACTAGCGGGAGGGCCGGAGACCCAGTACTTC
TRBD1,few,12,TRBJ1-5,TRBV10-3,CAINRGNQPQHF,TGTGCCATCAACAGGGGGAATCAGCCCCAGCATTTT
TRBD2,NA,15,TRBJ2-1,TRBV18,CASSPGSGVYNEQFF,TGTGCCAGCTCACCAGGGAGCGGGGTTTACAATGAGCAGTTCTTC
TRBD2,NA,14,TRBJ2-7,TRBV28,CASRRGLVLYEQYF,TGTGCCAGCAGGCGGGGACTAGTTCTCTACGAGCAGTACTTC
NA,NA,13,TRBJ1-2,TRBV5-1,CASSLDGQGGYTF,TGCGCCAGCAGCTTGGACGGGCAGGGTGGCTACACCTTC
NA,NA,13,TRBJ2-3,TRBV7-2,CASSRLRDSLSKF,TGTGCCAGCAGCAGGTTACGGGACTCCCTTTCGAAATTT
TRBD2,NA,16,TRBJ2-5,TRBV9,CASSAVAGLSQETQYF,TGTGCCAGCAGCGCCGTAGCGGGACTTTCTCAAGAGACCCAGTACTTC
NA,NA,15,TRBJ2-7,TRBV5-1,CASSPAADYPSEQYF,TGCGCCAGCAGCCCCGCTGCGGACTACCCCTCCGAGCAGTACTTC
NA,NA,15,TRBJ2-1,TRBV28,CASSLLSSQEGEQFF,TGTGCCAGCAGTTTATTAAGTAGTCAGGAGGGTGAGCAGTTCTTC
TRBD1,NA,15,TRBJ1-2,TRBV11-2,CASSLETGVSYVYTF,TGTGCCAGCAGCTTAGAAACAGGGGTTAGCTATGTCTACACCTTC
NA,few,16,TRBJ2-6,TRBV7-8,CASSFSRDSGANVLTF,TGTGCCAGCAGCTTTTCCAGGGACTCTGGGGCCAACGTCCTGACTTTC
NA,few,14,TRBJ1-5,TRBV4-1,CASSQPGSYQPQHF,TGCGCCAGCAGCCAACCAGGGTCGTATCAGCCCCAGCATTTT
TRBD2,NA,20,TRBJ2-7,TRBV28,CASSLPNPGLAGVLSYEQYF,TGTGCCAGCAGTTTGCCGAACCCGGGACTAGCGGGAGTTCTCTCCTACGAGCAGTACTTC
TRBD2,NA,19,TRBJ2-3,TRBV5-4,CASSMGLAGGPTEEDTQYF,TGTGCCAGCAGCATGGGACTAGCGGGAGGGCCTACAGAAGAGGATACGCAGTATTTT
TRBD1,once,18,TRBJ2-7,TRBV4-3,CASSQDFMGRTGEYEQYF,TGCGCCAGCAGCCAAGATTTTATGGGTCGGACAGGGGAGTACGAGCAGTACTTC
NA,NA,12,TRBJ1-2,TRBV28,CASSSSGNGYTF,TGTGCCAGCAGTTCTTCAGGGAATGGCTACACCTTC
TRBD2,NA,14,TRBJ2-7,TRBV6-6,CASCPRRESYEQYF,TGTGCCAGCTGCCCCCGGCGGGAGTCGTACGAGCAGTACTTC
TRBD1,NA,14,TRBJ1-1,TRBV5-6,CASSWGQGSTEAFF,TGTGCCAGCAGCTGGGGACAGGGGTCCACTGAAGCTTTCTTT
NA,NA,15,TRBJ2-7,TRBV6-5,CASSYSLRSSYEQYF,TGTGCCAGCAGTTACTCGTTGCGGTCCTCCTACGAGCAGTACTTC
TRBD2,NA,16,TRBJ2-3,TRBV5-1,CASSRGLAGEPDTQYF,TGCGCCAGCAGCCGCGGACTAGCGGGAGAACCAGATACGCAGTATTTT
NA,once,13,TRBJ1-1,TRBV18,CASSPDMNTEAFF,TGTGCCAGCTCCCCTGACATGAACACTGAAGCTTTCTTT